A selection of T cell receptor beta chains follows, all from one sample in a study of T-cell memory formation after mild COVID-19. TCRdb fed the 5' RACE reads into MiXCR, producing one record per CDR3 protein. The table records 560,000 or so distinct CDR3 sequences, around 16% of them present only once. The sample taken for sequencing was PBMCs or a T cell subset sorted from them (not recorded which). These receptors all stem from an adult woman who had mild COVID-19 (a few samples of this study predate the infection). Cell type and time point are not known. Each CDR3 is given with its conserved first and last residue. A D gene is named only where the DNA matches it firmly. Not all rows give a size; the values are once, few, many and, for expanded clones, a class.

clone size: -; J gene: TRBJ1-5; D gene: -; V gene: TRBV30; CDR3 DNA: TGTGCCTGGAGCGCAGGGTTGGGTCCCCAGCATTTT; CDR3 protein: CAWSAGLGPQHF
clone size: -; J gene: TRBJ1-3; D gene: -; V gene: TRBV5-1; CDR3 DNA: TGCGCCAGCAGCTTGGAGGGAAATCCTGGATCCGGAAACACCATATATTTT; CDR3 protein: CASSLEGNPGSGNTIYF
clone size: -; J gene: TRBJ2-6; D gene: -; V gene: TRBV27; CDR3 DNA: TGTGCCAGCAGTTTACGGGGGGCCGGCTCTGGGGCCAACGTCCTGACTTTC; CDR3 protein: CASSLRGAGSGANVLTF
clone size: -; J gene: TRBJ2-7; D gene: -; V gene: TRBV27; CDR3 DNA: TGTGCCAGCAGTTCCGTGGGGGGTCCACTCTACGAGCAGTACTTC; CDR3 protein: CASSSVGGPLYEQYF
clone size: -; J gene: TRBJ1-5; D gene: -; V gene: TRBV19; CDR3 DNA: TGTGCCAGTAGTATCGGGGCAGGTCCACTCAATCAGCCCCAGCATTTT; CDR3 protein: CASSIGAGPLNQPQHF
clone size: few; J gene: TRBJ2-1; D gene: -; V gene: TRBV29-1; CDR3 DNA: TGCAGCGTTGGGGTCACCTTCAATGAGCAGTTCTTC; CDR3 protein: CSVGVTFNEQFF
clone size: few; J gene: TRBJ2-3; D gene: TRBD2; V gene: TRBV5-1; CDR3 DNA: TGCGCCAGCAGCCAAGGACTAGCGGGAGGAGGAGATACGCAGTATTTT; CDR3 protein: CASSQGLAGGGDTQYF
clone size: many; J gene: TRBJ2-3; D gene: -; V gene: TRBV5-5; CDR3 DNA: TGTGCCAGCAGTTTGGGGAACCACCACTCCACAGATACGCAGTATTTT; CDR3 protein: CASSLGNHHSTDTQYF
clone size: -; J gene: TRBJ1-2; D gene: -; V gene: TRBV5-1; CDR3 DNA: TGCGCCAGTCGGAGGGAATCGGGCGGCTACACCTTC; CDR3 protein: CASRRESGGYTF
clone size: -; J gene: TRBJ2-5; D gene: -; V gene: TRBV29-1; CDR3 DNA: TGCAGCGTGGGCCTCCCCCAAGAGACCCAGTACTTC; CDR3 protein: CSVGLPQETQYF
clone size: -; J gene: TRBJ1-6; D gene: -; V gene: TRBV25-1; CDR3 DNA: TGTGCCAGCAGTGATTGGAGGTTGGAGGCCTCGGATTCACCCCTCCACTTT; CDR3 protein: CASSDWRLEASDSPLHF
clone size: few; J gene: TRBJ2-7; D gene: TRBD1; V gene: TRBV7-6; CDR3 DNA: TGTGCCAGCAGCTTAGCCGAAGGACAGGGGGACTACGAGCAGTACTTC; CDR3 protein: CASSLAEGQGDYEQYF
clone size: few; J gene: TRBJ1-2; D gene: -; V gene: TRBV9; CDR3 DNA: TGTGCCAGCAGCCCCTCAGACCGACTGGGTGGCTACACCTTC; CDR3 protein: CASSPSDRLGGYTF
clone size: few; J gene: TRBJ1-6; D gene: TRBD1; V gene: TRBV9; CDR3 DNA: TGTGCCAGCAGCGCCACGACAGGGGTTTCACCCCTCCACTTT; CDR3 protein: CASSATTGVSPLHF
clone size: -; J gene: TRBJ1-1; D gene: TRBD1; V gene: TRBV12-3/TRBV12-4; CDR3 DNA: TGTGCCAGCAGTCCCCCACAGGGGGTAGGGACTGAAGCTTTCTTT; CDR3 protein: CASSPPQGVGTEAFF
clone size: -; J gene: TRBJ1-1; D gene: -; V gene: TRBV20-1; CDR3 DNA: TGCAGTGCTAGACTCCGGGGGGCTTTCTTT; CDR3 protein: CSARLRGAFF
clone size: few; J gene: TRBJ2-3; D gene: -; V gene: TRBV18; CDR3 DNA: TGTGCCAGCTCACCTGACACCACAGATACGCAGTATTTT; CDR3 protein: CASSPDTTDTQYF
clone size: -; J gene: TRBJ2-2; D gene: TRBD1; V gene: TRBV11-2; CDR3 DNA: TGTGCCAGCAGCTCCTCCACAGGGGTTGGGGAGCTGTTTTTT; CDR3 protein: CASSSSTGVGELFF
clone size: -; J gene: TRBJ2-5; D gene: -; V gene: TRBV5-1; CDR3 DNA: TGCGCCAGCAGCGTCCCAGGAGGGCCCCCCCTGGAGACCCAGTACTTC; CDR3 protein: CASSVPGGPPLETQYF
clone size: many; J gene: TRBJ1-1; D gene: TRBD1; V gene: TRBV5-1; CDR3 DNA: TGTGCCAGCAGCCTACAGGGGCCGAACACTGAAGCTTTCTTT; CDR3 protein: CASSLQGPNTEAFF
clone size: many; J gene: TRBJ2-3; D gene: TRBD2; V gene: TRBV5-1; CDR3 DNA: TGCGCCAGCAGCCCTGGAGGGCTAGCGGGGACAGATACGCAGTATTTT; CDR3 protein: CASSPGGLAGTDTQYF
clone size: few; J gene: TRBJ1-3; D gene: -; V gene: TRBV5-1; CDR3 DNA: TGCGCCAGCAGCGGCCTCGTTGGTGACGGCGGAAACACCATATATTTT; CDR3 protein: CASSGLVGDGGNTIYF
clone size: many; J gene: TRBJ1-2; D gene: -; V gene: TRBV6-5; CDR3 DNA: TGTGCCAGCAGCCCCTCTGCAGACTATGGCTACACCTTC; CDR3 protein: CASSPSADYGYTF
clone size: few; J gene: TRBJ2-7; D gene: TRBD2; V gene: TRBV12-3/TRBV12-4; CDR3 DNA: TGTGCCAGCAGGCCCCCCAAGCGGGGCTCCTACGAGCAGTACTTC; CDR3 protein: CASRPPKRGSYEQYF
clone size: -; J gene: TRBJ1-4; D gene: -; V gene: TRBV7-8; CDR3 DNA: TGTGCCAGCAGCGCTAACACAGCGGGCGCTAATGAAAAACTGTTTTTT; CDR3 protein: CASSANTAGANEKLFF
clone size: medium-sized; J gene: TRBJ2-1; D gene: -; V gene: TRBV2; CDR3 DNA: TGTGCCAGCAGTGAACATGCCCCGGAGTTCTTC; CDR3 protein: CASSEHAPEFF
clone size: -; J gene: TRBJ1-5; D gene: -; V gene: TRBV7-2; CDR3 DNA: TGTGCCAGCAGCTTAGTCAGGGATCAGCCCCAGCATTTT; CDR3 protein: CASSLVRDQPQHF
clone size: -; J gene: TRBJ2-2; D gene: -; V gene: TRBV11-3; CDR3 DNA: TGTGCCAGCAGCTTCGGCAGGGTCACCGGGGAGCTGTTTTTT; CDR3 protein: CASSFGRVTGELFF
clone size: -; J gene: TRBJ2-7; D gene: -; V gene: TRBV24-1; CDR3 DNA: TGTGCCACCGGCAGGGATGGCGAGCAGTACTTC; CDR3 protein: CATGRDGEQYF
clone size: few; J gene: TRBJ2-2; D gene: -; V gene: TRBV7-8; CDR3 DNA: TGTGCCAGCAGCATCAGAGCGAACACCGGGGAGCTGTTTTTT; CDR3 protein: CASSIRANTGELFF
clone size: few; J gene: TRBJ2-7; D gene: -; V gene: TRBV7-2; CDR3 DNA: TGTGCCAGCAGCCACGAGGGGGCTAGCGGGCGAGAGCAGTACTTC; CDR3 protein: CASSHEGASGREQYF
clone size: once; J gene: TRBJ1-6; D gene: TRBD1; V gene: TRBV6-6; CDR3 DNA: TGTGCCAGCAGTTACAGTTGGGGACAGACTAATTCACCCCTCCACTTT; CDR3 protein: CASSYSWGQTNSPLHF
clone size: -; J gene: TRBJ1-1; D gene: -; V gene: TRBV7-9; CDR3 DNA: TGTGCCAGCAGCTTAGACCAGGGAGGCACTGAAGCTTTCTTT; CDR3 protein: CASSLDQGGTEAFF
clone size: -; J gene: TRBJ1-5; D gene: -; V gene: TRBV12-3/TRBV12-4; CDR3 DNA: TGTGCCACCGGGCGACTCCTGAATCAGCCCCAGCATTTT; CDR3 protein: CATGRLLNQPQHF
clone size: -; J gene: TRBJ2-6; D gene: TRBD1; V gene: TRBV5-1; CDR3 DNA: TGCGCCAGCAGCTTGGTGGGGGACAGGGTAAATTCTGGGGCCAACGTCCTGACTTTC; CDR3 protein: CASSLVGDRVNSGANVLTF
clone size: -; J gene: TRBJ1-2; D gene: -; V gene: TRBV11-2; CDR3 DNA: TGTGCCAGCAGCTTAGCCCCCGACAATGGCTACACCTTC; CDR3 protein: CASSLAPDNGYTF
clone size: -; J gene: TRBJ1-4; D gene: -; V gene: TRBV5-1; CDR3 DNA: TGCGCCAGCAGCTTGGGACAGTCAACTAATGAAAAACTGTTTTTT; CDR3 protein: CASSLGQSTNEKLFF
clone size: -; J gene: TRBJ2-5; D gene: -; V gene: TRBV9; CDR3 DNA: TGTGCCAGCAGCGTAGAAGATTCAGGGGAGACCCAGTACTTC; CDR3 protein: CASSVEDSGETQYF
clone size: many; J gene: TRBJ1-1; D gene: -; V gene: TRBV7-9; CDR3 DNA: TGTGCCAGCAGCTCCCACGGTCCCCCCACTTACACTGAAGCTTTCTTT; CDR3 protein: CASSSHGPPTYTEAFF
clone size: -; J gene: TRBJ2-7; D gene: -; V gene: TRBV5-4; CDR3 DNA: TGTGCCAGCAGCTTGGGCGTGGGTTGGTCGGGGTACGAGCAGTACTTC; CDR3 protein: CASSLGVGWSGYEQYF
clone size: few; J gene: TRBJ2-1; D gene: -; V gene: TRBV24-1; CDR3 DNA: TGTGCCACCAGTGATTTGCACTTTAGCGGTTCCCACTACAATGAGCAGTTCTTC; CDR3 protein: CATSDLHFSGSHYNEQFF
clone size: -; J gene: TRBJ2-1; D gene: -; V gene: TRBV27; CDR3 DNA: TGTGCCAGCAGTTTAAGTAGCGGAAATTACAATGAGCAGTTCTTC; CDR3 protein: CASSLSSGNYNEQFF
clone size: -; J gene: TRBJ2-1; D gene: -; V gene: TRBV12-3/TRBV12-4; CDR3 DNA: TGTGCCAGCAGCTCCCCAGGCTACAATGAGCAGTTCTTC; CDR3 protein: CASSSPGYNEQFF
clone size: few; J gene: TRBJ2-1; D gene: TRBD2; V gene: TRBV11-2; CDR3 DNA: TGTGCCAGCAGCTTGCCCCCCGTGGCGGGAGATGGGCAGTTCTTC; CDR3 protein: CASSLPPVAGDGQFF
clone size: few; J gene: TRBJ1-1; D gene: TRBD1; V gene: TRBV12-3/TRBV12-4; CDR3 DNA: TGTGCCAGCAGTGAGGGACAGGTGAACACTGAAGCTTTCTTT; CDR3 protein: CASSEGQVNTEAFF
clone size: -; J gene: TRBJ2-7; D gene: -; V gene: TRBV29-1; CDR3 DNA: TGCAGCGTTGAAGATCGCGAAGGCTACGAGCAGTACTTC; CDR3 protein: CSVEDREGYEQYF
clone size: -; J gene: TRBJ2-7; D gene: -; V gene: TRBV18; CDR3 DNA: TGTGCCAGCTCACCAACTGTCTCCTACGAGCAGTACTTC; CDR3 protein: CASSPTVSYEQYF
clone size: -; J gene: TRBJ1-2; D gene: TRBD1; V gene: TRBV9; CDR3 DNA: TGTGCCAGCAGCGTCAATTGGGACAGGGTCGACTATGGCTACACCTTC; CDR3 protein: CASSVNWDRVDYGYTF
clone size: -; J gene: TRBJ1-2; D gene: TRBD1; V gene: TRBV2; CDR3 DNA: TGTGCCAGCAGTGACCCCGACAGGGCCGTTTATGGCTACACCTTC; CDR3 protein: CASSDPDRAVYGYTF
clone size: -; J gene: TRBJ2-1; D gene: TRBD2; V gene: TRBV30; CDR3 DNA: TGTGCCTGGAGCTCGAGCGCGCGGGAGTACAATGAGCAGTTCTTC; CDR3 protein: CAWSSSAREYNEQFF
clone size: many; J gene: TRBJ2-7; D gene: -; V gene: TRBV4-1; CDR3 DNA: TGCGCCAGCAGCCCAGGCCAGGGGTCGTCCTACGAGCAGTACTTC; CDR3 protein: CASSPGQGSSYEQYF
clone size: -; J gene: TRBJ2-1; D gene: TRBD2; V gene: TRBV27; CDR3 DNA: TGTGCCAGCAGTTTATCTAATATAGCGGGAGTCTCCTACAATGAGCAGTTCTTC; CDR3 protein: CASSLSNIAGVSYNEQFF